The 16 T cell receptor beta chains presented below share a single source sample, sequenced in a study of T cell repertoires and HLA-DP antigens. These TCRs are of unknown antigen specificity. Data came from immunoSEQ multiplex PCR; TCRdb stores just in-frame clones and leaves some out. The sample comprises about 120,000 clones, 80% to 95% of which are singletons, and roughly 0.3% rests with the top ten. The sample was CD4+ T cells from PBMCs. These receptors came from a woman aged 18-30 years in good health and CMV-seronegative.

The chain couples TRBV6-5 to TRBJ2-1; 8 nucleotides line up with TRBD2. V shed 6 bases, J shed 2 bases, and the junction held 6 bases outside the gene matches. This CDR3 region has 15 residues. Germline V CDR1 and CDR2: MNHEY, SVGAGI. The DNA for the CDR3 is TGTGCCAGCAGAAAAGCGGGAGTTACCTACAATGAGCAGTTCTTC. Protein product: CASRKAGVTYNEQFF.

The CDR3 DNA is TGTGCCAGTAGTAGCGGGGTGGGCAGGGGGCTTTCTGGGGCCAACGTCCTGACTTTC. Translation gives CASSSGVGRGLSGANVLTF. The chain has TRBV19 and TRBJ2-6; 8 nucleotides match TRBD1. This CDR3 has 19 residues. Germline assignment: CDR1 LNHDA and CDR2 SQIVND (reference sequence). J was trimmed by 1 base and V by 4 bases; bases with no gene match: 12.

The chain is built from TRBV7-9 and TRBJ2-5; 12 bases line up with TRBD2. The junction had 6 bases not matched to a gene; V was cut back by 0 bases and J by 1 base. Germline V CDR1 and CDR2: SEHNR, FQNEAQ (reference sequence). CDR3 length: 18 residues. CDR3 protein: CASSLALKTSGGQETQYF. In nucleotides, the CDR3 is TGTGCCAGCAGCTTAGCGCTCAAGACTAGCGGGGGCCAAGAGACCCAGTACTTC.

The chain links TRBV5-4 to TRBJ1-1; 7 bases are shared with TRBD1. V gave up 3 bases and J gave up 3 bases; unmatched junction bases: 5. From germline, CDR1 is SGHNT and CDR2 YYREEE (reference sequence). The CDR3 is made up of 14 amino acids. The CDR3 coding sequence is TGTGCCAGCAGCTGGGACAGATGGGACACTGAAGCTTTCTTT. Protein sequence: CASSWDRWDTEAFF.

The chain uses TRBV4-3 and TRBJ2-3; perhaps TRBD2 as D (6 bases). Germline V gene sequence: CDR1 LGHNA, CDR2 YSLEER. The CDR3 runs 17 residues. The V and J ends lost 0 bases and 0 bases respectively, with 13 bases between them. The DNA for the CDR3 is TGCGCCAGCAGCCAAGATCCGGTGACTAGAAGCACAGATACGCAGTATTTT. Its translation: CASSQDPVTRSTDTQYF.

The chain uses TRBV5-6 and TRBJ2-5; D remains ambiguous. CDR3 length equals 16 residues. Trimming removed 3 bases from V and 6 bases from J, with 21 bases in between. Per germline, CDR1 SGHDT and CDR2 YYEEEE. The CDR3 sequence is CASSSAGPSSLKTQYF. CDR3 nucleotides: TGTGCCAGCAGCTCGGCCGGGCCTTCGAGTCTAAAGACCCAGTACTTC.

The CDR3 DNA reads as TGTGCCAGCAGTTATATAGCAGGCCGCTATGGCTACACCTTC. This codes for CASSYIAGRYGYTF. The rearrangement uses TRBV6-5 and TRBJ1-2; unclear D gene. Per the germline V gene, CDR1 is MNHEY and CDR2 is SVGAGI. V was clipped by 3 bases and J by 4 bases, with 12 bases between them. This CDR3 is 14 amino acids long.

The V call is TRBV28, the J call TRBJ2-3, with 8 bases identical to TRBD2. J lost 1 base, V lost 5 bases, and 8 bases had no gene match. Germline lookup yields CDR1 MDHEN and CDR2 SYDVKM. This CDR3 has 16 amino acids. The CDR3 DNA reads TGTGCCAGCAGTCCGAGCGGGAGAGGGGGCACAGATACGCAGTATTTT. This gives the protein CASSPSGRGGTDTQYF.

The chain uses TRBV11-2 and TRBJ2-1, with 8 bases identical to TRBD2. The CDR3 spans 15 residues. Germline CDR1 reads SGHAT; CDR2 reads FQNNGV. Trimming cost V 5 bases and J 6 bases; bases outside gene matches: 9. CDR3 bases: TGTGCCAGCAGCCCCACTCGGGGGGGAGGCAATGAGCAGTTCTTC. Translated: CASSPTRGGGNEQFF.

The rearrangement links TRBV9 to TRBJ2-3, with D maybe TRBD2 (6 bases). Per germline, CDR1 SGDLS and CDR2 YYNGEE. The CDR3 totals 17 residues. The V end was cut by 0 bases, the J end by 0 bases, with 14 bases between. This CDR3 is CASSVAWGGTSTDTQYF. The CDR3 DNA sequence: TGTGCCAGCAGCGTAGCTTGGGGCGGGACTAGCACAGATACGCAGTATTTT.

The table lists this clone with a count of one. This chain links TRBV6-5 with TRBJ2-2; D tentatively reads TRBD1 or TRBD2 (5 bases each). In germline, CDR1 is MNHEY, CDR2 SVGAGI. Trimming took 6 bases from V and 6 from J, leaving 11 bases between them. There are 13 residues in the CDR3. As DNA, the CDR3 is TGTGCCAGCAGGCGGCCGGGGCCCGGGGAGCTGTTTTTT. It specifies CASRRPGPGELFF.

J is TRBJ2-5 and V is TRBV7-2; possibly TRBD2 for D (5 bases). Germline V gives CDR1 SGHTA, CDR2 FQGNSA. V dropped 0 bases and J dropped 5 bases, with 7 bases sitting between them. CDR3 length: 13 amino acids. CDR3 region: CASSLARGETQYF. In DNA, the CDR3 is TGTGCCAGCAGCTTAGCGAGAGGGGAGACCCAGTACTTC.

The V gene is TRBV6-6, the J gene TRBJ2-3; 10 bases agree with TRBD1. The germline V gene encodes CDR1 MNHNY and CDR2 SVGAGI (reference sequence). With 5 bases clipped from V and 3 bases from J, the junction kept 8 bases outside the gene matches. This CDR3 has 16 residues. The DNA for the CDR3 is TGTGCCAGCAGTCGCCGCCGGGACAGGGGTACAGATACGCAGTATTTT. It translates to CASSRRRDRGTDTQYF.

This chain connects TRBV6-5 to TRBJ1-2; D is undetermined. The V end lost 5 bases, the J end lost 7 bases, and 14 bases lay between the germline ends. Germline assignment: CDR1 MNHEY and CDR2 SVGAGI. CDR3 size: 13 residues. The CDR3 region is CASSPTPRFGYTF. In DNA form, the CDR3 reads TGTGCCAGCAGTCCAACCCCCCGGTTTGGCTACACCTTC.

The rearrangement uses TRBV6-5 and TRBJ1-2; no clear D. Deletions cut 2 bases from V and 0 bases from J, with 4 bases between. The CDR3 length is 13 residues. CDR1 MNHEY and CDR2 SVGAGI come from the germline V gene. CDR3 residues: CASSYRANYGYTF. CDR3 in DNA: TGTGCCAGCAGTTACAGGGCTAACTATGGCTACACCTTC.

The chain recombines TRBV27 with TRBJ2-2, with D maybe TRBD2 (6 bases). Trimming left V 6 bases short and J 6 bases short, with 20 bases between. This CDR3 contains 16 residues. Germline-derived CDR1 and CDR2 are MNHEY and SMNVEV (reference sequence). The CDR3: CASRPREELRPGELFF. The CDR3 region has the DNA TGTGCCAGCAGACCTAGGGAGGAGTTGAGGCCCGGGGAGCTGTTTTTT.